This T cell receptor (beta chain) was recovered during a study of blood T cell repertoires in COVID-19 (dated by TCRdb to 2018 to 2021). In the study overall: Samples from collaborators originated in the United States, Italy and Spain and spanned both the acute and convalescent phases of COVID-19. The repertoires were made available in a free public database intended to serve as a resource for research on the immune response to SARS-CoV-2. Deeply sampled blood TCRbeta repertoires from subjects exposed to, actively infected with, or recovered from COVID-19 were included in the dataset. Where HLA class I and class II types were available, the types were taken from metadata supplied by the sample provider, not from assay-based typing. The samples were drawn from the first 160 participants of the ongoing ImmuneRACE study and from about 1,200 subjects provided by 6 global collaborators. The sample metadata nearly always contained a de-identified subject ID, COVID-19 status, age in years and sex. The material from the prospective study consisted of cDNA or gDNA derived from T cells, B-cell-depleted T cells, or PBMCs. Paper-wide results and their limitations: Clinical and demographic metadata were provided uncurated, with the amount varying by source and participant.

Inclusive of the bounding cysteine and phenylalanine, the CDR3 is 14 residues long. Just CDR3 DNA is preserved here, 42 bases in frame from base 1. CDR1 LNHDA and CDR2 SQIVND are derived from the germline V gene (reference sequence). Cut back by 4 bases and 2 bases, the V and J ends lie 10 bases apart. Collaborating institutions collected whole blood in K2EDTA tubes following their own protocols. Collaborator samples were shipped for TCRbeta analysis as frozen whole blood, isolated PBMCs, or DNA extracted from either sample type. TCRbeta CDR3 regions were amplified from genomic DNA by means of the immunoSEQ Assay, a bias-controlled multiplex PCR. From the authors' description of their analysis: The number of nucleated cells in each sample was estimated by amplification of reference gene primers within the assay. To quantify the absolute abundance of each unique TCRbeta CDR3 rearrangement, sequence reads were collapsed and filtered. For each sample, productive Simpson clonality was calculated by taking the square root of Simpson's diversity index across productive rearrangements. TCRdb took this table from immuneACCESS and kept in-frame rearrangements with V and J called. Such tables lack part of the clones; where checked against another copy, unresolved V genes explain under half of the gap, and the rest is unexplained. The V and J calls and clone size come from that table; D and trimming were worked out from the DNA. The sample yields some 40,000 clones; roughly four fifths were counted once. Around two fifths of the sample comes from the top ten.

In the case of this clone: The clone's antigen remains unknown. Base qualities are not recorded, but no much larger clone differs from it by a single base.

Recombination connected TRBV19 to TRBJ2-3; 6 matching bases give a weak D call of TRBD1. The receptor was isolated from a human donor in a cohort sampled during active or convalescent COVID-19. The donor label of this sample is uncertain. Sequencing was performed on peripheral blood. CDR3 sequence: CASSRDTSTDTQYF. Here is the DNA: TGTGCCAGTAGTAGGGACACCTCCACAGATACGCAGTATTTT.